The T cell receptor (beta chain) described here comes from a study of blood T cell repertoires in COVID-19 (dated by TCRdb to 2018 to 2021). Concerning the study at large: Samples from collaborators originated in the United States, Italy and Spain and spanned both the acute and convalescent phases of COVID-19. The samples were drawn from two sources: the first 160 participants of the ongoing ImmuneRACE study, and 1,200 or so subjects contributed by 6 global collaborators. Nearly every sample came with metadata listing a de-identified subject ID, COVID-19 status, age in years and sex. Deeply sampled blood TCRbeta repertoires from subjects exposed to, actively infected with, or recovered from COVID-19 were included in the dataset. Where available, HLA class I and class II types were taken from metadata supplied by the sample provider and were not determined by assay-based typing. The prospective study material was composed of cDNA or gDNA derived from T cells, B-cell-depleted T cells, or PBMCs. A freely available public database, intended as a resource for researchers studying the immune response to SARS-CoV-2, is where the repertoires were released. Broad study findings and their caveats: The amount of clinical and demographic metadata varied by source and participant and was provided uncurated.

Points on this clone: Its target antigen remains unknown. Base-call qualities are not available, and no considerably larger clone is one nucleotide away.

The immunoSEQ Assay, a bias-controlled multiplex PCR, was used to amplify TCRbeta CDR3 regions from genomic DNA. As for how the authors treated the data: The number of nucleated cells in each sample was estimated by amplification of reference gene primers within the assay. To quantify the absolute abundance of each unique TCRbeta CDR3 rearrangement, sequence reads were collapsed and filtered. For each sample, productive Simpson clonality was calculated by taking the square root of Simpson's diversity index across productive rearrangements. TCRdb obtained this table from immuneACCESS and retained in-frame rearrangements with V and J assigned. These tables miss some clones; where compared with another copy, unresolved V genes account for less than half of the shortfall, and the remainder is unexplained. V and J calls and clone size follow that table, whereas D and trimming were derived from the DNA. The sample table lists 60,000 or so clones, about nine tenths of them with a count of one. The ten top clones hold around 10% of the sample.

V drops 0 bases and J drops 3 bases, leaving 24 bases in between. The CDR3 contains 20 residues, cysteine and phenylalanine counted. The CDR3 DNA has 60 bases and is translated from base 1. CDR1 and CDR2 are drawn from the germline V gene: LGHNA, YNFKEQ. Collaborating institutions collected whole blood in K2EDTA tubes following their own protocols. For TCRbeta analysis, collaborators shipped samples in one of three forms: frozen whole blood, isolated PBMCs, or DNA extracted from either of those sample types. The sequenced material came from peripheral blood. This clonotype originated in a human donor with acute or convalescent COVID-19. The donor label of this sample is uncertain. In this chain, TRBV4-2 is recombined with TRBJ2-4; TRBD2 could be the D gene, as 7 bases match. The DNA sequence follows: TGTGCCAGCAGCCAAGATTTAAGGGACACCCTAGCGGAGGGCAAAAACATTCAGTACTTC. Translated, this is CASSQDLRDTLAEGKNIQYF.